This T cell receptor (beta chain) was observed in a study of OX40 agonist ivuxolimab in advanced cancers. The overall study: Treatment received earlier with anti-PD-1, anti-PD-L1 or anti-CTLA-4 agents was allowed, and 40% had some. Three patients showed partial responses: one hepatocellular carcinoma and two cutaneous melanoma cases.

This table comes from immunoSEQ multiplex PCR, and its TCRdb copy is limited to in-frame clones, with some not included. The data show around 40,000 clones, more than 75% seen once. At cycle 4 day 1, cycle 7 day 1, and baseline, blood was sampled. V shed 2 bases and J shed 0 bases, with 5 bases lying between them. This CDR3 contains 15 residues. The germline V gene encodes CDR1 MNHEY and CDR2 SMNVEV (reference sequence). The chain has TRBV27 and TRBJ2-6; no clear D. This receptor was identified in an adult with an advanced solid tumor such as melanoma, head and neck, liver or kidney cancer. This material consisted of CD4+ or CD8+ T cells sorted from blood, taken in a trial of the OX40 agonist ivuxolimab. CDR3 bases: TGTGCCAGCAGTTTAGTGCCCTCTGGGGCCAACGTCCTGACTTTC. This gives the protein CASSLVPSGANVLTF.